The 8 T cell receptor beta chains below all came from one sample that was sequenced in a study of T-cell reconstitution after alpha-beta-depleted transplantation in children. Preparation of the TCRbeta library was carried out with unique molecular identifiers. TCRdb independently ran MiXCR on the PCR reads; one entry per CDR3 protein. The repertoire has some 240,000 distinct CDR3 sequences, approximately 9.9% of them found once; the top ten carry 5% to 6%. The material sequenced was PBMCs from the stem cell graft donor, taken from the stem cell graft. These receptors came from a human donor who donated a stem cell graft to a child with SCID.

In its sample, this clonotype was seen many times. Written as DNA, the CDR3 is TGTGCCAGCAGTTCAGCTAGCGAGAAGCAGTTCTTC. It codes for CASSSASEKQFF. V gene TRBV12-3 or TRBV12-4 combines with J gene TRBJ2-1, with TRBD2 as a possible D gene (6 bases). Trimming took 4 bases from V and 11 from J, leaving 12 bases between them. This CDR3 is 12 amino acids long.

This clonotype was seen repeatedly, ten times or more. This sequence joins TRBV5-1 and TRBJ2-3, with TRBD2 identical over 7 bases. With 0 bases clipped from V and 2 bases from J, the junction kept 6 bases outside the gene matches. In germline, CDR1 is SGHRS, CDR2 YFSETQ. This CDR3 contains 16 residues. CDR3 protein: CASSLGLLADTDTQYF. The DNA for the CDR3 is TGCGCCAGCAGCTTGGGCCTGCTAGCGGACACAGATACGCAGTATTTT.

This clonotype was seen at least ten times. The rearrangement uses TRBV5-1 and TRBJ2-1, with D unclear. CDR1 and CDR2 from the germline V gene are SGHRS and YFSETQ. The CDR3 loop spans 14 amino acids. The ends were cut back, 0 bases at V and 4 bases at J, with 8 bases in the middle. CDR3 DNA sequence: TGCGCCAGCAGCTTGGCCGGCAGGTACAATGAGCAGTTCTTC. Translation gives CASSLAGRYNEQFF.

The CDR3: CASSRDRGLGAFF. CDR3 in DNA: TGTGCCAGCTCCCGGGACAGGGGTCTAGGAGCTTTCTTT. This chain links TRBV7-9 with TRBJ1-1, with 10 bases that match TRBD1. The germline V gene encodes CDR1 SEHNR and CDR2 FQNEAQ (reference sequence). This CDR3 is built from 13 residues. V lost 8 bases and J lost 10; bases outside the gene matches: 10.

This clonotype was seen ten or more times. V gene TRBV6-2 or TRBV6-3 combines with J gene TRBJ2-7, with D perhaps TRBD1 (5 bases). Germline V gene data show CDR1 as MNHEY and CDR2 as SVGEGT. V lost 2 bases to trimming and J lost 2 bases, with 10 bases between them. This CDR3 comprises 14 residues. The CDR3 protein is CASSYRQSAYEQYF. The CDR3, as DNA: TGTGCCAGCAGTTACCGACAGTCCGCCTACGAGCAGTACTTC.

This chain uses TRBV29-1 with TRBJ1-1, with a tentative D call TRBD1 (6 bases). In germline, CDR1 is SQVTM, CDR2 ANQGSEA. The CDR3 loop spans 13 amino acids. V lost 4 bases to trimming and J lost 3 bases, with 12 bases between them. The CDR3 DNA follows: TGCAGCGTTGGGAACAACAGGGACACTGAAGCTTTCTTT. Its translation: CSVGNNRDTEAFF.

This clonotype was found many times. The CDR3 region has the DNA TGTGCCAGCAGCTTACTGGGGGGGACTGCCAATACCAATGAGCAGTTCTTC. Its protein product is CASSLLGGTANTNEQFF. The chain employs TRBV7-9 and TRBJ2-1; 7 positions agree with TRBD2. Losses at the gene ends were 2 bases for V and 6 bases for J; bases not matched to a gene: 13. Germline V CDR1 and CDR2: SEHNR, FQNEAQ (reference sequence). The CDR3 has 17 residues.

This clonotype has at least ten counts. The chain has TRBV6-2 or TRBV6-3 and TRBJ2-3; D not resolved. Germline assignment: CDR1 MNHEY and CDR2 SVGEGT. CDR3 size: 16 residues. V was trimmed by 2 bases and J by 4 bases, leaving 16 bases between them. CDR3 sequence reads: CASSYPRALVSDTQYF. The CDR3 region has the DNA TGTGCCAGCAGTTACCCCCGCGCCCTAGTATCAGATACGCAGTATTTT.